This TCR beta chain was sequenced in a study of cytomegalovirus exposure and HLA in healthy donors. Study-level points and caveats: Across HLA loci, a later analysis found differing TCR association rates, with DRB1 most and HLA-C fewest. Researchers reported in a later analysis that a missense DCLRE1C variant was tied to TCR beta V- and J-gene trimming. Cytomegalovirus association was listed for 150 or so TCR beta chains.

With respect to this clone: The antigen is unknown.

CDR1 SGDLS and CDR2 YYNGEE come from the germline V gene. The trim removed 4 bases at V and 4 bases at J, leaving 5 bases unmatched. The CDR3 spans 15 residues. The PCR ran on 60 Vbeta and 13 Jbeta primers. The method was immunoSEQ multiplex PCR; TCRdb's version includes in-frame clones alone and lacks a portion of them. The sample yields around 67,000 clones, 75% to 90% seen once. This chain uses TRBV9 with TRBJ2-3; 11 bases align to TRBD2. This sequence was found in a woman in her twenties or thirties in good health and CMV-seropositive. Sequencing input: PBMCs. The DNA for the CDR3 is TGTGCCAGCAGCCAGGGACTAGCGGCACCAGATACGCAGTATTTT. It is translated as CASSQGLAAPDTQYF.